This T cell receptor (beta chain) was captured in a study of tumor and adjacent non-tumor tissue in lung cancer. CDR1 and CDR2 from the germline V gene are SGHNT and YYREEE (reference sequence). The length of the CDR3 is 15 residues. TCRbeta libraries were built with three rounds of nested PCR, modified from ARM-PCR. TCRdb reprocessed the multiplex PCR reads with MiXCR, giving one entry per CDR3 protein. The table has 47,000 or so distinct CDR3 sequences, about 68% seen once. Details on this clonotype: Germline is not matched at one junction end, which may reflect a read error.

This sample's RNA came from whole unsorted tissue. Distant lung tissue was collected more than 3 cm away from the tumor edge. This receptor was obtained from a woman in her 70s with non-small cell lung cancer. The sequencing input was distant non-tumor lung tissue. The chain has TRBV5-4 and TRBJ1-2, with a possible D match to TRBD1 (6 bases). Written as DNA, the CDR3 is TGTGCCAGTAGCTTGGGGGGGCCAGGAGCGGCTGGCTACACCTTC. Translation: CASSLGGPGAAGYTF.